The source of this T cell receptor (beta chain) is a study of blood T cell repertoires in COVID-19. Background on the study: PBMCs, B-cell-depleted T cells, or T cells provided the cDNA or gDNA that made up the material.

This CDR3 has 16 residues. J lost 8 bases, V lost 6 bases, and 12 bases had no gene match. Germline V gives CDR1 LNHDA, CDR2 SQIVND (reference sequence). Original handling: Reference gene primers were amplified, and this amplification served to estimate nucleated cell counts. Clones were read by immunoSEQ multiplex PCR, and TCRdb kept only the in-frame ones, dropping some. That table supplies the V and J calls and clone size; D and trimming were determined from the DNA. Seen here are about 230,000 clones, roughly 81% observed once, and the top ten hold around 0.89%. The TCR comes from a man between 35 and 55 years old with acute or convalescent COVID-19. Specimen: peripheral blood. This chain connects TRBV19 to TRBJ1-4; TRBD1 matches at 10 bases. The CDR3 is CASRRQGAIVIEKLFF. For the CDR3, the DNA is TGTGCCAGTAGGAGACAGGGGGCGATAGTGATCGAAAAACTGTTTTTT.